Here is one TCR beta chain with its context. Per germline, CDR1 SGHVS and CDR2 FNYEAQ. The CDR3 spans 13 residues. The ends were cut back, 3 bases at V and 8 bases at J, with 8 bases in the middle. The data originate from a study of blood T cell repertoires in COVID-19. Study-wide context: Both acute and convalescent COVID-19 samples were obtained from the United States, Italy and Spain. The analysed material was cDNA or gDNA that came from T cells, B-cell-depleted T cells, or PBMCs.

Authors' analysis steps: Scientists estimated how many nucleated cells there were by amplifying reference gene primers. Produced via immunoSEQ multiplex PCR; TCRdb's table is partial and in-frame only. Clone size and the V and J calls come from that table; the DNA yielded D and trimming. The table shows 80,000 to 100,000 clones, with approximately 86% occurring only once. The sample comprised peripheral blood. The chain recombines TRBV7-6 with TRBJ1-6; a weak D match, TRBD1 (5 bases). The clonotype comes from an older man with active or convalescent COVID-19. Here the CDR3 reads CASSFGRDSPLHF. The CDR3 DNA sequence: TGTGCCAGCAGCTTTGGCAGGGATTCACCCCTCCACTTT.